Listed here is a single T cell receptor (beta chain). This specimen comes from a study of shared T cell receptors in the human thymus. Here immunoSEQ multiplex PCR was the method, and the copy in TCRdb shows in-frame clones only, minus some. The table lists about 730,000 clones, approximately 85% of them singletons, with over 0.008% in the top ten. CDR1 and CDR2 from the germline V gene are SNHLY and FYNNEI. The CDR3 has 21 amino acids. The junction had 20 bases not matched to a gene; V was cut back by 6 bases and J by 2 bases. This sample also appeared in a second study, on human thymus T cells.

This receptor was identified in a girl under three years old with a congenital heart defect. The chain employs TRBV2 and TRBJ2-7; 15 bases fit TRBD2. The sequencing input was thymocytes. CDR3 sequence: CASSAPYPGTSGGQGTYEQYF. The CDR3 nucleotides read TGTGCCAGCAGCGCACCTTACCCCGGGACTAGCGGGGGGCAAGGCACCTACGAGCAGTACTTC.